Each of the 6 T cell receptor beta chains below was sequenced from the same sample in a study of blood T cells in healthy people across ages. Alongside a J-beta primer mix, a sample-barcoded 5' primer served in a second PCR lasting about 6 to 12 cycles. A single record per CDR3 protein comes from TCRdb applying MiXCR to the 5' RACE reads. This sample has about 1.5 million distinct CDR3 sequences, with about 45% found just once. Sequenced material: blood. The receptors were gathered from a woman under 30 in good health.

This clonotype appeared a few times. The chain recombines TRBV4-1 with TRBJ2-1, with D maybe TRBD1 (6 bases). Between the trimmed V and J ends, which lost 2 bases and 10 bases, there was a span of 9 bases. The germline gives CDR1 MGHRA, CDR2 YSYEKL. The CDR3 covers 12 residues. Here the CDR3 reads CASSQSGTEQFF. The CDR3 DNA follows: TGCGCCAGCAGCCAATCCGGGACAGAGCAGTTCTTC.

The gene calls are TRBV28 and TRBJ2-4; D gene uncertain. The J call may be faulty, since TRBJ2-7 better matches the DNA end. Germline values: CDR1 MDHEN, CDR2 SYDVKM. This CDR3 is 14 amino acids long. The CDR3 DNA follows: TGTGCCAGCAGTCCCCCTGTAGGTAACTACGAGCAGTACTTC. This translates into CASSPPVGNYEQYF.

This clonotype was observed a handful of times. An end of the junction does not agree with germline; a read error may underlie this. This chain uses TRBV20-1 with TRBJ1-2, with D possibly being TRBD1 (6 bases). This CDR3 is built from 16 residues. The germline V gene has CDR1 DFQATT and CDR2 SNEGSKA (reference sequence). Here the CDR3 reads CSARFGGRITNYGYTF. For the CDR3, the DNA is TGCAGTGCTAGGTTCGGGGGCAGAATCACTAACTATGGTTACACCTTC.

This clonotype was detected only a few times. V usage is TRBV27 and J usage is TRBJ1-5; the match to TRBD1 covers 9 bases. The trim removed 5 bases at V and 1 base at J, leaving 6 bases unmatched. The CDR3 totals 16 residues. Germline CDR1 MNHEY, CDR2 SMNVEV (reference sequence). CDR3 bases: TGTGCCAGCAGTGATACAGGGGGCTGGAGCAATCAGCCCCAGCATTTT. This gives the protein CASSDTGGWSNQPQHF.

The genes are TRBV4-3 and TRBJ1-5, with a tentative D call TRBD1 (6 bases). Trimming stripped 1 base from V and 2 bases from J, with 12 bases between. Germline V gives CDR1 LGHNA, CDR2 YSLEER. This CDR3 is 16 amino acids long. The CDR3 sequence: CASSQAPGAGNQPQHF. The CDR3 nucleotides are TGCGCCAGCAGCCAAGCGCCGGGGGCAGGCAATCAGCCCCAGCATTTT.

The V call is TRBV5-6, the J call TRBJ1-5; D not certain. Germline CDR1 and CDR2: SGHDT and YYEEEE. V lost 0 bases and J 6 bases, leaving 13 bases between the germline ends. The CDR3 covers 15 residues. The CDR3 loop is CASSLGPSIGQPQHF. As DNA, the CDR3 is TGTGCCAGCAGCTTGGGTCCCAGCATTGGTCAGCCCCAGCATTTT.